These 13 T cell receptor beta chains share one sample of origin, sequenced in a study of radiation and T cells in renal cell carcinoma. Clones were read by immunoSEQ multiplex PCR, and TCRdb kept only the in-frame ones, dropping some. The table includes some 76,000 clones, around 80% detected once. Time point reported: blood 2 weeks post-SBRT. Noted treatment: 15 Gy SBRT to primary tumor, nephrectomy 4 weeks later. Sequences were derived from blood, sampled from a patient whose treatment included radiotherapy and nephrectomy. The receptors come from a man in his 60s with renal cell carcinoma.

This sequence joins TRBV19 and TRBJ2-3; perhaps TRBD2 as D (5 bases). This CDR3 has 14 amino acids. V shed 3 bases and J shed 4 bases, with 11 bases lying between them. CDR1 is LNHDA and CDR2 is SQIVND in the germline V gene (reference sequence). CDR3 in DNA: TGTGCCAGTAGTATCCAAGCGGCACCAGATACGCAGTATTTT. Translation: CASSIQAAPDTQYF. Combining the CDR3 with reference TRBV19 and TRBJ2-3 gives the whole variable domain DGGITQSPKYLFRKEGQNVTLSCEQNLNHDAMYWYRQDPGQGLRLIYYSQIVNDFQKGDIAEGYSVSREKKESFPLTVTSAQKNPTAFYLCASSIQAAPDTQYFGPGTRLTVL.

The CDR3 DNA is TGTGCCAGTAGTGCACTAGCGGGAAACAATGAGCAGTTCTTC. This sequence encodes CASSALAGNNEQFF. The chain couples TRBV19 to TRBJ2-1, with 10 bases matching TRBD2. Losses at the gene ends were 5 bases for V and 5 bases for J; bases not matched to a gene: 3. Germline V gene data show CDR1 as LNHDA and CDR2 as SQIVND (reference sequence). The CDR3 is made up of 14 amino acids.

The rearrangement links TRBV27 to TRBJ2-7; no definite D call. The V gene's germline CDR1 is MNHEY and CDR2 SMNVEV (reference sequence). V lost 0 bases and J lost 0, with 3 bases in between. The CDR3 totals 13 residues. The CDR3 region has the DNA TGTGCCAGCAGTTTATCCCGCTCCTACGAGCAGTACTTC. Translated, it gives CASSLSRSYEQYF.

The chain carries TRBV4-3 and TRBJ2-7; 8 nucleotides match TRBD1. CDR1 is LGHNA, CDR2 YSLEER, per germline. With 5 bases clipped from V and 0 bases from J, the junction kept 3 bases outside the gene matches. The CDR3 is 14 residues long. The chain's CDR3 is CASSTDRGSYEQYF. For the CDR3, the DNA is TGCGCCAGCAGCACCGACAGGGGCTCCTACGAGCAGTACTTC.

The genes are TRBV5-5 and TRBJ2-5; a weak D match, TRBD2 (6 bases). V was pared by 0 bases and J by 7 bases, with 13 bases between. From germline, CDR1 is SGHKS and CDR2 YYEKEE (reference sequence). This CDR3 has 14 amino acids. As DNA, the CDR3 is TGTGCCAGCAGCTTGGATCCGGGAGTGCCGACCCAGTACTTC. Translating gives CASSLDPGVPTQYF.

V gene TRBV6-6 combines with J gene TRBJ1-6; D possibly corresponds to TRBD1 (6 bases). Germline V gene lookup returns CDR1 MNHNY and CDR2 SVGAGI (reference sequence). The CDR3 spans 14 residues. Trimming removed 3 bases at V and 8 bases at J, with 11 bases between. CDR3 sequence: CASSYQGKDSPLHF. The CDR3 DNA is TGTGCCAGCAGTTATCAGGGGAAAGATTCACCCCTCCACTTT.

The chain links TRBV19 to TRBJ1-4, with 9 bases identical to TRBD1. This CDR3 contains 13 residues. V dropped 8 bases and J dropped 5; count of bases not matched to a gene: 3. Germline values: CDR1 LNHDA, CDR2 SQIVND (reference sequence). In DNA form, the CDR3 reads TGTGCCAGTGGGACAGGGAGAAATGAAAAACTGTTTTTT. Its translation is CASGTGRNEKLFF. The full variable domain, with the rest looked up from reference TRBV19 and TRBJ1-4, is DGGITQSPKYLFRKEGQNVTLSCEQNLNHDAMYWYRQDPGQGLRLIYYSQIVNDFQKGDIAEGYSVSREKKESFPLTVTSAQKNPTAFYLCASGTGRNEKLFFGSGTQLSVL.

J is TRBJ1-1 and V is TRBV7-2; TRBD1 might be the D (5 bases). CDR3 length: 13 residues. The V gene lost 5 bases and the J gene lost 8 bases, with 15 bases spanning the gap. The germline V gene has CDR1 SGHTA and CDR2 FQGNSA. As DNA, the CDR3 is TGTGCCAGCAGCCCAGGGCCGACCTTAGAAGCTTTCTTT. Protein product: CASSPGPTLEAFF.

The chain joins TRBV29-1 to TRBJ1-1; D is uncertain. Germline V gene lookup returns CDR1 SQVTM and CDR2 ANQGSEA. This CDR3 contains 12 residues. V lost 5 bases and J 3 bases, leaving 10 bases between the germline ends. The CDR3 bases are TGCAGCGTTCAACCCTCATACACTGAAGCTTTCTTT. This gives the protein CSVQPSYTEAFF.

In regard to this clone: The junction differs from germline at one of its ends, possibly a read error. The V call is TRBV6-6, the J call TRBJ2-7, with D hard to call. The CDR3 loop spans 13 amino acids. Per the germline V gene, CDR1 is MNHNY and CDR2 is SVGAGI (reference sequence). The CDR3 region has the DNA TGTGCCAGCACTAAAAATGACGGCTACGAGCAATACTTC. This gives the protein CASTKNDGYEQYF.

The rearrangement links TRBV28 to TRBJ1-1, with 11 positions matching TRBD1. This CDR3 contains 15 residues. Germline lookup yields CDR1 MDHEN and CDR2 SYDVKM. V was clipped by 1 base and J by 4 bases; unmatched bases: 2. The CDR3 loop reads CASSLFGTGGTEAFF. The CDR3 DNA reads as TGTGCCAGCAGTTTATTTGGGACAGGGGGCACTGAAGCTTTCTTT.

The chain recombines TRBV19 with TRBJ2-7; D may match TRBD1 or TRBD2 (6 bases each). This CDR3 comprises 16 residues. Germline CDR1 is LNHDA and CDR2 is SQIVND (reference sequence). V was trimmed by 4 bases and J by 3 bases, leaving 19 bases between them. CDR3 DNA sequence: TGTGCCAGTAGTAAAGTCGGGGGCTACCGAGGCTACGAGCAGTACTTC. Translation gives CASSKVGGYRGYEQYF.

This clone came up once. The V and J genes are TRBV25-1 and TRBJ1-3; possibly TRBD1 for D (5 bases). V shed 7 bases and J shed 4 bases, with 14 bases lying between them. Per germline, CDR1 MGHDK and CDR2 SYGVNS. The CDR3 runs 14 residues. CDR3 nucleotides: TGTGCCAGCACCTCCTGGGGGGGAGGAAACACCATATATTTT. Translating gives CASTSWGGGNTIYF.